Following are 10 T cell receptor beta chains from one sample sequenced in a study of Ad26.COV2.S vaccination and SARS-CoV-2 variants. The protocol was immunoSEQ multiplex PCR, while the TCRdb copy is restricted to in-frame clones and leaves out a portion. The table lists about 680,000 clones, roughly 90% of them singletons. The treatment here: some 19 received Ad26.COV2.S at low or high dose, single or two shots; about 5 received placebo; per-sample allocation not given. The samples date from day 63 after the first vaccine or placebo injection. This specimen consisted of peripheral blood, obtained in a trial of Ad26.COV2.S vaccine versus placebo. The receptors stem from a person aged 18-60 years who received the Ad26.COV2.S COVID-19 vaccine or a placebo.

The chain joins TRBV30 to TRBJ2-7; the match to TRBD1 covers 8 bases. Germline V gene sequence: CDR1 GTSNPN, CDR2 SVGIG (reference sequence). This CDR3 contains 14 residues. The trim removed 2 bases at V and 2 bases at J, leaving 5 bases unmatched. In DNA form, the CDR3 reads TGTGCCTGGAGTCGAGGACAGGGCACCTACGAGCAGTACTTC. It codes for CAWSRGQGTYEQYF.

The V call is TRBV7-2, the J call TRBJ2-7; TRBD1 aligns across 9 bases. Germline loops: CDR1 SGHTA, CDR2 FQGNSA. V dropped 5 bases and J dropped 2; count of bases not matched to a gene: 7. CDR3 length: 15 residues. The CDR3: CASSSQGTGPYEQYF. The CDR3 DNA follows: TGTGCCAGCAGCAGCCAGGGGACAGGGCCCTACGAGCAGTACTTC. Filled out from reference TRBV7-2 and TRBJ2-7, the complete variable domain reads GAGVSQSPSNKVTEKGKDVELRCDPISGHTALYWYRQSLGQGLEFLIYFQGNSAPDKSGLPSDRFSAERTGGSVSTLTIQRTQQEDSAVYLCASSSQGTGPYEQYFGPGTRLTVT.

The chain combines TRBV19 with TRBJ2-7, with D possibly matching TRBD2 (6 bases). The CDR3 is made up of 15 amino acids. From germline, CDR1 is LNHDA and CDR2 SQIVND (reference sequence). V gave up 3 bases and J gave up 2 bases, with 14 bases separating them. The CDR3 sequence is CASSIGTVVTYEQYF. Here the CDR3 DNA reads TGTGCCAGTAGTATCGGGACTGTCGTTACCTACGAGCAGTACTTC.

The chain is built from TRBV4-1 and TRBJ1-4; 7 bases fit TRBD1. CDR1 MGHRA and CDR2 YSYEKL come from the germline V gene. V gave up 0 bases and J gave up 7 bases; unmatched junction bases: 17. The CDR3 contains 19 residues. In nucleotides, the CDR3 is TGCGCCAGCAGCCAAGAACCTCCCGGGGTGAGGGGGCGACGTGAAAAACTGTTTTTT. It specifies CASSQEPPGVRGRREKLFF.

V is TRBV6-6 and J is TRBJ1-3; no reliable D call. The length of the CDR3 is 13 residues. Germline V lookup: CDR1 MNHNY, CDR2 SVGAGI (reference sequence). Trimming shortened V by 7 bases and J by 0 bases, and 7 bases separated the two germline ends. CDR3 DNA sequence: TGTGCCAGCACCCGGGACTCTGGAAACACCATATATTTT. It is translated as CASTRDSGNTIYF.

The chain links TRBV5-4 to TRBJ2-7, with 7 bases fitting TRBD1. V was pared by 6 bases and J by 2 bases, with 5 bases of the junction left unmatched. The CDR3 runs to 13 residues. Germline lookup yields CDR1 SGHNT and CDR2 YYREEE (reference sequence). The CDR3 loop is CASTGTVPYEQYF. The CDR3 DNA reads TGTGCCAGCACCGGGACAGTACCCTACGAGCAGTACTTC.

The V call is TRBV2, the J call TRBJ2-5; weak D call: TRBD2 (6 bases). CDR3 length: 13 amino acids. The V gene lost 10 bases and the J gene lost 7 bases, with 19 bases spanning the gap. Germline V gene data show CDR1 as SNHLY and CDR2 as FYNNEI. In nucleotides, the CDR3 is TGTGCCACAGGACTCCGGCGGGATGGGACCCAGTACTTC. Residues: CATGLRRDGTQYF. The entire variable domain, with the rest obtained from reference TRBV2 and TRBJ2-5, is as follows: EPEVTQTPSHQVTQMGQEVILRCVPISNHLYFYWYRQILGQKVEFLVSFYNNEISEKSEIFDDQFSVERPDGSNFTLKIRSTKLEDSAMYFCATGLRRDGTQYFGPGTRLLVL.

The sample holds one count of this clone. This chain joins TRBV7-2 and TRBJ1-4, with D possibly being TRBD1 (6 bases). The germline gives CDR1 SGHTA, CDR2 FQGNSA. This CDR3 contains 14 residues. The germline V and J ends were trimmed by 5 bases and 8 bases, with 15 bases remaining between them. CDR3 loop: CASSPQGGGEKLFF. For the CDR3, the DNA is TGTGCCAGCAGCCCACAGGGCGGTGGCGAAAAACTGTTTTTT.

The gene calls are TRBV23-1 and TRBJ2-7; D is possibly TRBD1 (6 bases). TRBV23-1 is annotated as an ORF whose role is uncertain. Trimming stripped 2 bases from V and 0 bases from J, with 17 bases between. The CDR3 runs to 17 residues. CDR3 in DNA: TGCGCCAGCAGTCAAGCCGACTCAGGGGATAACTCCTACGAGCAGTACTTC. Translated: CASSQADSGDNSYEQYF.

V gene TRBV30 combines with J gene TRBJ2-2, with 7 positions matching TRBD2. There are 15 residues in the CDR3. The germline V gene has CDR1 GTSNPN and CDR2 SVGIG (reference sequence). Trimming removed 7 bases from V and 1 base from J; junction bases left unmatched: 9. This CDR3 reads CAYPGSGWNTGELFF. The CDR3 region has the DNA TGTGCCTACCCGGGTAGCGGGTGGAACACCGGGGAGCTGTTTTTT. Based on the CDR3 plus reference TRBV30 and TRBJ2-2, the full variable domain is SQTIHQWPATLVQPVGSPLSLECTVEGTSNPNLYWYRQAAGRGLQLLFYSVGIGQISSEVPQNLSASRPQDRQFILSSKKLLLSDSGFYLCAYPGSGWNTGELFFGEGSRLTVL.